This paragraph covers one T cell receptor beta chain sequence. Its target is unknown. Profiled with immunoSEQ multiplex PCR; TCRdb holds only in-frame clones, not every one. The table lists about 2 million clones, about 95% of them singletons. CDR3 length: 16 amino acids. CD45RO-negative CD8 cells positively selected for CCR7 made up the naive population, which excluded terminally differentiated effector memory CD45RA+ cells. All the donors were Caucasian adults who lived in Nashville, Tennessee. This sample was included in a study of shared clonotypes between healthy human individuals. General study results and limits: Few donors limited the genetic and exposure-history diversity represented.

This clonotype was obtained from a man aged 18-30 years in good health. Sequencing used naive CD8+ T cells sorted from blood. The chain joins TRBV21-1 to TRBJ2-2; the D call of TRBD2 is as the table states it, not checked on the DNA. TRBV21-1 is a pseudogene segment. The DNA of the CDR3 is TGTGCCAGCAGCAAAGACGGTACTAGCGCGACCGGGGAGCTGTTTTTT. Encoded protein: CASSKDGTSATGELFF.